This TCR beta chain emerged from a study of cytomegalovirus exposure and HLA in healthy donors. This CDR3 contains 13 residues. J was trimmed by 6 bases and V by 5 bases; bases with no gene match: 7. CDR1 is MNHNY, CDR2 SVGAGI, per germline (reference sequence). The PCR used 60 Vbeta and 13 Jbeta primers. Here immunoSEQ multiplex PCR was the method, and the copy in TCRdb shows in-frame clones only, minus some. The profile covers about 200,000 clones, with 65% to 90% appearing a single time and around 0.31% taken by the ten largest. Overall study findings and caveats: For presence/absence analyses, sequencing depth was assumed to be roughly uniform across donors.

With respect to this clone: Its antigen is undetermined.

The TCR originated in a woman aged 25 to 39 in good health and CMV-seronegative. This chain connects TRBV6-6 to TRBJ2-7; 7 positions agree with TRBD2. The sequenced material came from PBMCs. The CDR3 spells CASSEAGVREQYF. CDR3 sequence (DNA): TGTGCCAGCAGTGAGGCGGGAGTTCGCGAGCAGTACTTC.